The subject of this entry is one T cell receptor (beta chain). The target antigen is unknown. General study points: Tumor memory CD4+ T cell TCR gene usage clustered with blood and lymph node memory CD4+ cells and lymph node naive CD4+ cells. Greatest tumor Treg TCR overlap was with tumor naive CD4+ cells.

After constant-region reverse-primer amplification, full-length variable regions underwent semi-nested PCR with Nested Universal Primer A. MiXCR was run by TCRdb on the 5' RACE reads, yielding one entry per CDR3 protein. The sample holds roughly 54,000 distinct CDR3 sequences; approximately 17% are singletons and the top ten take under 2.5%. Naive CD4+ T cells were purified with Tregs depleted by CD25. This receptor was obtained from a female donor with breast cancer. Sequencing was performed on naive CD4+ T cells sorted from blood. Described subset: naive CD4+ T cells, CD4+CD45RA+CD25-.

CDR3 DNA sequence: TGCAGTGCTAGAGGACAGCCTAATTCACCCCTCCACTTT. Translated, it gives CSARGQPNSPLHF. The gene calls are TRBV20-1 and TRBJ1-6, with a weak D call TRBD1 (5 bases). CDR1 is DFQATT, CDR2 SNEGSKA, per germline (reference sequence). Trimming cost V 1 base and J 6 bases, with 7 bases left between them. This CDR3 contains 13 residues.